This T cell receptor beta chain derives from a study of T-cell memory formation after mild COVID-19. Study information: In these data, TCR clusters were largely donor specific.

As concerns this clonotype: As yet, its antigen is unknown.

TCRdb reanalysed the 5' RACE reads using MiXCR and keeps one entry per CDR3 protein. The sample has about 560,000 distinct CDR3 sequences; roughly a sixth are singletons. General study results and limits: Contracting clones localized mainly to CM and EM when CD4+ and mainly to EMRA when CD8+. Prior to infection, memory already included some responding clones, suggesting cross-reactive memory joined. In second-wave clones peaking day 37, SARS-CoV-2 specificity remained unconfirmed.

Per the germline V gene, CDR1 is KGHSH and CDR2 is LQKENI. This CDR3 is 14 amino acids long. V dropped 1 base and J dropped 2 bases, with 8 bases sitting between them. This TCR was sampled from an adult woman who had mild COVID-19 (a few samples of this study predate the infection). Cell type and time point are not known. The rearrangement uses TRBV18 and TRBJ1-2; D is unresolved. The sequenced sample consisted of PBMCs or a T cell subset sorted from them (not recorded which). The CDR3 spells CASSPLDKNYGYTF. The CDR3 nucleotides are TGTGCCAGCTCACCACTCGACAAGAACTATGGCTACACCTTC. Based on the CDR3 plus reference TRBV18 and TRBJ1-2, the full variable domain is NAGVMQNPRHLVRRRGQEARLRCSPMKGHSHVYWYRQLPEEGLKFMVYLQKENIIDESGMPKERFSAEFPKEGPSILRIQQVVRGDSAAYFCASSPLDKNYGYTFGSGTRLTVV.